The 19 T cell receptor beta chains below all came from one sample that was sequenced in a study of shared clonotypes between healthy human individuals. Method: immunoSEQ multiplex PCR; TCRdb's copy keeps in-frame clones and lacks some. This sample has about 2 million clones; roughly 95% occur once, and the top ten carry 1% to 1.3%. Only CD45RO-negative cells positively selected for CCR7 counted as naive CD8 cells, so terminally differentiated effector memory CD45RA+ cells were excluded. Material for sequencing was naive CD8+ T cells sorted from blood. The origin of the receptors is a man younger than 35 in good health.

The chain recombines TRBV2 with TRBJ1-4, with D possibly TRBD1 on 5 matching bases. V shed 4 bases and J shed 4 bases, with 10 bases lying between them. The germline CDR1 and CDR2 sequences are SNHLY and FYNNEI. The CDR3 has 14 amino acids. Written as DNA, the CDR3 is TGTGCCAGCAGTGGCGGGGGAGGTAATGAAAAACTGTTTTTT. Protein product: CASSGGGGNEKLFF.

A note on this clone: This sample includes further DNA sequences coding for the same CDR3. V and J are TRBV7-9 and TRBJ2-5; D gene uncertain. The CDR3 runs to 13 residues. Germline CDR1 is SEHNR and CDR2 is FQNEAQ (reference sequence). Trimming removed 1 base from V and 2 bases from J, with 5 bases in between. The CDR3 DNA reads TGTGCCAGCAGCTTAGTGGTTCAAGAGACCCAGTACTTC. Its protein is CASSLVVQETQYF. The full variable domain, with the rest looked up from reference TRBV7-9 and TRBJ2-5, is DTGVSQNPRHKITKRGQNVTFRCDPISEHNRLYWYRQTLGQGPEFLTYFQNEAQLEKSRLLSDRFSAERPKGSFSTLEIQRTEQGDSAMYLCASSLVVQETQYFGPGTRLLVL.

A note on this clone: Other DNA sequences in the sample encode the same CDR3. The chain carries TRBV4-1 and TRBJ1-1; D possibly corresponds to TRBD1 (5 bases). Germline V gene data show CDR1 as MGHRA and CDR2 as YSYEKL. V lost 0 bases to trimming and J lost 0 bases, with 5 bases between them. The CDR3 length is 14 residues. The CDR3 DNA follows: TGCGCCAGCAGCCAAGAGGGGCTGAACACTGAAGCTTTCTTT. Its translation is CASSQEGLNTEAFF.

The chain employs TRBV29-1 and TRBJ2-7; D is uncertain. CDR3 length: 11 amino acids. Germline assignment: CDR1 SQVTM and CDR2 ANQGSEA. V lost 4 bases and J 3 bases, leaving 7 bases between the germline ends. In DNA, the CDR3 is TGCAGCGTTGGCTACGGCTACGAGCAGTACTTC. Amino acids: CSVGYGYEQYF.

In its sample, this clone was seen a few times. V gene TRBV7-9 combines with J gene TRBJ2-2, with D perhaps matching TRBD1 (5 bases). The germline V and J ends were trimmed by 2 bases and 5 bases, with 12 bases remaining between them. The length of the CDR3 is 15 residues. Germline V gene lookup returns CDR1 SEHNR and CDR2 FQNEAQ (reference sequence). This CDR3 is CASSLWPGKTGELFF. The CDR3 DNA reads TGTGCCAGCAGCTTATGGCCAGGGAAGACCGGGGAGCTGTTTTTT.

Written as DNA, the CDR3 is TGCAGCGTCCCCGGGGAGGGGAATCAGCCCCAGCATTTT. It codes for CSVPGEGNQPQHF. The chain has TRBV29-1 and TRBJ1-5; tentatively, D is TRBD1 (5 bases). Trimming cost V 6 bases and J 4 bases, with 13 bases left between them. The CDR3 sequence is 13 residues long. Germline values: CDR1 SQVTM, CDR2 ANQGSEA.

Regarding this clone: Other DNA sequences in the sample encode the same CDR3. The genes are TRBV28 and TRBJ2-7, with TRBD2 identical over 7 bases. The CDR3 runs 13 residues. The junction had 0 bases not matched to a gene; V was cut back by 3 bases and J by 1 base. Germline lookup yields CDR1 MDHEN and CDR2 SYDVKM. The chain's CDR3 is CASSFGGSYEQYF. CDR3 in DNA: TGTGCCAGCAGTTTCGGGGGGTCCTACGAGCAGTACTTC.

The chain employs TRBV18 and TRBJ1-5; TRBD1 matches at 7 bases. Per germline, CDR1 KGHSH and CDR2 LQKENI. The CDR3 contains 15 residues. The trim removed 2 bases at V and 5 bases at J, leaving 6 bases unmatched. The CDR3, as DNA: TGTGCCAGCTCACCAGACAGGGAGTGGGATCAGCCCCAGCATTTT. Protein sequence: CASSPDREWDQPQHF.

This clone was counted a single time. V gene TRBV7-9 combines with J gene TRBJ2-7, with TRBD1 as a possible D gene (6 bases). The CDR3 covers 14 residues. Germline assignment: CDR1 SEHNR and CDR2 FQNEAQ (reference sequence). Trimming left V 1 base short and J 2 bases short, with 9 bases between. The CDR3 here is CASSLVGTTYEQYF. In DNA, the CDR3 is TGTGCCAGCAGCTTAGTAGGGACAACCTACGAGCAGTACTTC.

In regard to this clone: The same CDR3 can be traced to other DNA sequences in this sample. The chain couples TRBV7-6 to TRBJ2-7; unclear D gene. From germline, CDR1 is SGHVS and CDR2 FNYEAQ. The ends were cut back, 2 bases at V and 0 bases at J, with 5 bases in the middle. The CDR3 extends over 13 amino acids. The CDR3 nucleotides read TGTGCCAGCAGCTTACAGAGCTCCTACGAGCAGTACTTC. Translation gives CASSLQSSYEQYF.

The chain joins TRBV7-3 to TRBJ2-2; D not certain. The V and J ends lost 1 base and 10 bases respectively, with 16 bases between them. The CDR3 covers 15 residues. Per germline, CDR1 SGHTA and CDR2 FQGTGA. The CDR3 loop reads CASSLKPNRGEELFF. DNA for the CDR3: TGTGCCAGCAGCTTAAAACCCAACCGAGGAGAGGAGCTGTTTTTT. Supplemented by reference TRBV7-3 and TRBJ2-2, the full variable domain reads GAGVSQTPSNKVTEKGKYVELRCDPISGHTALYWYRQSLGQGPEFLIYFQGTGAADDSGLPNDRFFAVRPEGSVSTLKIQRTERGDSAVYLCASSLKPNRGEELFFGEGSRLTVL.

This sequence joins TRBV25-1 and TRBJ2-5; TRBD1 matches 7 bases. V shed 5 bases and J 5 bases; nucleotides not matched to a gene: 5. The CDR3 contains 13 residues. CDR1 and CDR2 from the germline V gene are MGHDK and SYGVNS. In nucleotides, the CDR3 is TGTGCCAGCAGTCCCGGGACAGTGGAGACCCAGTACTTC. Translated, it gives CASSPGTVETQYF.

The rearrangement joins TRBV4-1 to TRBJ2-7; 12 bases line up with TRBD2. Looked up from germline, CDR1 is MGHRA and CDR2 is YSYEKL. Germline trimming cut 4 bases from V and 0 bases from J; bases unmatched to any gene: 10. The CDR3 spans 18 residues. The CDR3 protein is CASSLLEGTSGLSYEQYF. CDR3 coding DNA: TGCGCCAGCAGCCTTCTAGAAGGGACTAGCGGGCTCTCCTACGAGCAGTACTTC.

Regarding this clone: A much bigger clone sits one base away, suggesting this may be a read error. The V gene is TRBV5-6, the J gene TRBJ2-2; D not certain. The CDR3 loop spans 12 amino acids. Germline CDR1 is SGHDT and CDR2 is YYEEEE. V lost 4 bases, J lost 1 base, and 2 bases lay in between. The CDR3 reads CASSVNTGELFF. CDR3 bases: TGTGCCAGCAGCGTGAACACCGGGGAGCTGTTTTTT.

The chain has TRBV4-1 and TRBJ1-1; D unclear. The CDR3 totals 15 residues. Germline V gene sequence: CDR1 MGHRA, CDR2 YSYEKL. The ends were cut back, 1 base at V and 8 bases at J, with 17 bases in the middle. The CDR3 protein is CASSQAPTPDDEAFF. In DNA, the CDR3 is TGCGCCAGCAGCCAAGCACCGACACCCGATGACGAAGCTTTCTTT.

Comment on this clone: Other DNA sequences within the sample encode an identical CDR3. The CDR3 is CASSIRDTNQPQHF. DNA of the CDR3: TGTGCCAGTAGTATCCGGGACACAAATCAGCCCCAGCATTTT. This chain joins TRBV19 and TRBJ1-5, with a tentative D call TRBD1 (6 bases). The CDR3 totals 14 residues. CDR1 is LNHDA and CDR2 is SQIVND in the germline V gene (reference sequence). Trimming shortened V by 3 bases and J by 4 bases, and 10 bases separated the two germline ends.

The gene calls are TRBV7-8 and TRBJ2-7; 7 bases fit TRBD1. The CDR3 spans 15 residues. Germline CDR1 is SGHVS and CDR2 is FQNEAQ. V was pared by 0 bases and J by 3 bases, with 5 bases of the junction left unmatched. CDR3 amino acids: CASSLAYQGDYEQYF. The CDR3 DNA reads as TGTGCCAGCAGCTTAGCGTACCAGGGGGACTACGAGCAGTACTTC.

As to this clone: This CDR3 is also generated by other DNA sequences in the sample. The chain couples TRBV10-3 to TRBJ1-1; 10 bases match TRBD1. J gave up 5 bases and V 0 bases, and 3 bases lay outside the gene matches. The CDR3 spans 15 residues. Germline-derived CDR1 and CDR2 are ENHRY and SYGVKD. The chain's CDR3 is CAISESGTGVTEAFF. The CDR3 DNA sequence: TGTGCCATCAGTGAGTCCGGGACAGGGGTAACTGAAGCTTTCTTT.

The chain's CDR3 is CASSDLLGPYNEKLFF. In DNA form, the CDR3 reads TGTGCCAGCAGTGACCTCCTAGGGCCGTATAATGAAAAACTGTTTTTT. The chain recombines TRBV25-1 with TRBJ1-4; D call uncertain. The CDR3 loop spans 16 amino acids. Germline V gene data show CDR1 as MGHDK and CDR2 as SYGVNS. Trimming pared 3 bases from V and 4 bases from J, leaving 15 bases between.